These 17 T cell receptor beta chains came from one sample sequenced in a study of T cells in Graves' hyperthyroidism and ophthalmopathy. There were TCR beta CDR3 regions amplified from RNA transcripts. First-round RT-PCR targeting the TCR CDR3 was performed with the HTBI primer set. Each CDR3 protein gets one entry after TCRdb re-called the multiplex PCR reads with MiXCR. The sample comprises 300,000 to 450,000 distinct CDR3 sequences, 20% to 25% of which are singletons, and around 79% rests with the top ten. Sequenced material: blood. The source of these receptors is a man aged 50-59 years with Graves' hyperthyroidism.

This clonotype was detected ten times or more. The chain employs TRBV27 and TRBJ2-3, with TRBD2 matching over 11 bases. This CDR3 comprises 15 residues. The germline CDR1 and CDR2 sequences are MNHEY and SMNVEV (reference sequence). V trimming: 6 bases; J trimming: 4 bases; junction bases outside the gene matches: 6. Written as DNA, the CDR3 is TGTGCCAGCAGAGGGACTAGCGGAGGGGCAGATACGCAGTATTTT. Translating it yields CASRGTSGGADTQYF.

The rearrangement joins TRBV19 to TRBJ2-5; weak D call: TRBD1 (5 bases). The V gene's germline CDR1 is LNHDA and CDR2 SQIVND (reference sequence). The V and J ends lost 4 bases and 5 bases respectively, with 11 bases between them. The CDR3 runs 13 residues. The CDR3 region has the DNA TGTGCCAGTAGTAATACAGGCTTGGAGACCCAGTACTTC. It yields the protein CASSNTGLETQYF.

The rearrangement uses TRBV12-3 or TRBV12-4 and TRBJ1-2; possible D gene TRBD1, 5 bases. The CDR3 has 14 residues. V was clipped by 7 bases and J by 0 bases, with 12 bases between them. CDR3 amino acids: CASTRQSTNYGYTF. The CDR3 DNA reads as TGTGCCAGCACCCGACAGAGTACTAACTATGGCTACACCTTC.

This chain links TRBV12-3 or TRBV12-4 with TRBJ2-2; D gene uncertain. This CDR3 is built from 12 residues. With 3 bases removed from V and 8 bases from J, the gap between germline ends came to 7 bases. The CDR3 bases are TGTGCCAGCAGTTTTGAGAGGGGGGAGCTGTTTTTT. As protein: CASSFERGELFF.

The V call is TRBV27, the J call TRBJ2-2; D is possibly TRBD2 (6 bases). Trimming took 6 bases from V and 4 from J, leaving 12 bases between them. The CDR3 extends over 14 amino acids. Germline V lookup: CDR1 MNHEY, CDR2 SMNVEV (reference sequence). CDR3 in amino acids: CASSLQEGTGELFF. DNA for the CDR3: TGTGCCAGCAGCCTCCAGGAGGGCACCGGGGAGCTGTTTTTT.

This clonotype was picked up many times. The chain employs TRBV6-2 or TRBV6-3 and TRBJ2-3; D is perhaps TRBD2 (6 bases). Germline values: CDR1 MNHEY, CDR2 SVGEGT. CDR3 size: 14 residues. Trimming took 5 bases from V and 6 from J, leaving 15 bases between them. Here the CDR3 DNA reads TGTGCCAGCAGTCAACCGGACTATTCGGATACGCAGTATTTT. It codes for CASSQPDYSDTQYF.

V gene TRBV20-1 combines with J gene TRBJ2-1; 8 positions agree with TRBD2. Germline values: CDR1 DFQATT, CDR2 SNEGSKA (reference sequence). V dropped 4 bases and J dropped 1; count of bases not matched to a gene: 6. CDR3 length: 15 residues. The CDR3 loop reads CSANSLAGSYNEQFF. The CDR3 region has the DNA TGCAGTGCTAACTCCTTAGCGGGGTCCTACAATGAGCAGTTCTTC.

The chain couples TRBV7-2 to TRBJ2-7, with a possible D match to TRBD1 (6 bases). Trimming stripped 5 bases from V and 2 bases from J, with 10 bases between. CDR3 size: 13 residues. The germline CDR1 and CDR2 sequences are SGHTA and FQGNSA. In DNA, the CDR3 is TGTGCCAGCAGCCAGGGGCTAACCTACGAGCAGTACTTC. Amino acid sequence: CASSQGLTYEQYF.

This clonotype was found a few times. This chain joins TRBV29-1 and TRBJ2-3, with TRBD1 matching 7 bases. Germline CDR1 is SQVTM and CDR2 is ANQGSEA. The J segment lost 2 bases and the V segment lost 7 bases, leaving 9 bases of the junction unmatched. CDR3 length: 14 residues. In DNA, the CDR3 is TGCAGCGCTTGGACAGGACAAATCACAGATACGCAGTATTTT. It specifies CSAWTGQITDTQYF.

This clonotype has at least ten counts. This rearrangement joins TRBV2 to TRBJ2-5; perhaps TRBD1 as D (5 bases). The CDR3 is 14 residues long. The germline CDR1 and CDR2 sequences are SNHLY and FYNNEI. The germline V and J ends were trimmed by 7 bases and 1 base, with 13 bases remaining between them. This CDR3 is CASTERQTQETQYF. The CDR3 nucleotides read TGTGCCAGCACGGAGAGACAGACCCAAGAGACCCAGTACTTC.

This clonotype has a handful of counts. The chain employs TRBV27 and TRBJ2-7, with 7 bases lining up with TRBD1. The CDR3 is 14 residues long. Germline CDR1 and CDR2: MNHEY and SMNVEV (reference sequence). After removal of 5 bases from V and 3 bases from J, the junction contained 7 bases not matched to a gene. CDR3 sequence reads: CASSPQGQFYEQYF. Written as DNA, the CDR3 is TGTGCCAGCAGTCCCCAGGGACAGTTCTACGAGCAGTACTTC.

The gene calls are TRBV20-1 and TRBJ2-7; D gene unclear. Trimming shortened V by 6 bases and J by 7 bases, and 16 bases separated the two germline ends. CDR3 size: 12 residues. Germline CDR1 and CDR2: DFQATT and SNEGSKA (reference sequence). CDR3 nucleotides: TGCAGTGCCCGCCGCCCCATAAAGGAGCAGTACTTC. Residues: CSARRPIKEQYF.

This chain uses TRBV20-1 with TRBJ1-2; no firm D call. CDR1 DFQATT and CDR2 SNEGSKA come from the germline V gene (reference sequence). This CDR3 has 10 amino acids. Trimming stripped 7 bases from V and 6 bases from J, with 9 bases between. This chain's CDR3 is CSGGENGYTF. The DNA for the CDR3 is TGCAGTGGTGGGGAAAATGGCTACACCTTC.

The chain recombines TRBV11-1 with TRBJ2-7, with 8 bases matching TRBD2. The germline V gene encodes CDR1 SGHAT and CDR2 FQDESV (reference sequence). The CDR3 covers 15 residues. V was pared by 2 bases and J by 0 bases, with 3 bases of the junction left unmatched. The CDR3 spells CASSLQRGSSYEQYF. The CDR3 nucleotides are TGTGCCAGCAGCTTACAGCGGGGGAGCTCCTACGAGCAGTACTTC.

The J gene is TRBJ2-1, the V gene TRBV6-4, with D unclear. Between the trimmed V and J ends, which lost 4 bases and 0 bases, there was a span of 10 bases. Germline V gives CDR1 MRHNA, CDR2 SNTAGT. The CDR3 contains 15 residues. The CDR3 DNA is TGTGCCAGCAGTGCCAACTATCGCTCCTACAATGAGCAGTTCTTC. Its protein is CASSANYRSYNEQFF.

This clonotype was recorded many times. This sequence joins TRBV2 and TRBJ2-5; TRBD2 aligns across 12 bases. Germline V gives CDR1 SNHLY, CDR2 FYNNEI. The CDR3 consists of 15 residues. After removal of 8 bases from V and 1 base from J, the junction contained 5 bases not matched to a gene. The CDR3 nucleotides are TGTGCCAGCCTCCTAGCGGGAGGGATCCAAGAGACCCAGTACTTC. Translated, it gives CASLLAGGIQETQYF.

The chain carries TRBV6-1 and TRBJ2-1; D gene uncertain. The V and J ends lost 3 bases and 2 bases respectively, with 14 bases between them. There are 16 residues in the CDR3. Germline V CDR1 and CDR2: MNHNS, SASEGT. The CDR3 loop reads CASSEKAEKAYNEQFF. CDR3 nucleotides: TGTGCCAGCAGTGAGAAGGCGGAGAAGGCCTACAATGAGCAGTTCTTC.